These 7 T cell receptor beta chains were sequenced from one sample in a study of T cell repertoires in cytomegalovirus infection. MiXCR was run by TCRdb on the reads, yielding one entry per CDR3 protein. The data hold roughly 760,000 distinct CDR3 sequences, with less than 40% observed a single time. The sequencing sample was made of PBMCs. Every receptor here comes from a human donor in good health (CMV status not recorded). Some clones in this sample may be carry-over from other donors' samples.

The chain couples TRBV5-1 to TRBJ1-1; a possible D gene is TRBD1 (5 bases). The CDR3 sequence is 14 residues long. Per germline, CDR1 SGHRS and CDR2 YFSETQ. V was pared by 6 bases and J by 5 bases, with 17 bases between. The CDR3 here is CASNQGREGTEAFF. For the CDR3, the DNA is TGCGCCAGCAACCAAGGCAGGGAGGGTACTGAAGCTTTCTTT.

Comments on this clonotype: This may stem from a read error, because a much larger clone lies one nucleotide away. The chain combines TRBV7-8 with TRBJ2-2; TRBD2 matches 7 bases. V shed 2 bases and J 6 bases; nucleotides not matched to a gene: 3. This CDR3 region has 14 residues. CDR1 SGHVS and CDR2 FQNEAQ come from the germline V gene. As DNA, the CDR3 is TGTGCCAGCAGCTTAATTCGGGGGGCCGGGGAGCTGTTTTTT. Protein product: CASSLIRGAGELFF. Combining the CDR3 with reference TRBV7-8 and TRBJ2-2 gives the whole variable domain GAGVSQSPRYKVAKRGQDVALRCDPISGHVSLFWYQQALGQGPEFLTYFQNEAQLDKSGLPSDRFFAERPEGSVSTLKIQRTQQEDSAVYLCASSLIRGAGELFFGEGSRLTVL.

This chain links TRBV6-2 or TRBV6-3 with TRBJ2-1; possibly TRBD1 or TRBD2 for D (5 bases each). Germline assignment: CDR1 MNHEY and CDR2 SVGEGT. V lost 7 bases, J lost 2 bases, and 12 bases lay in between. CDR3 length: 14 amino acids. CDR3 nucleotide sequence: TGTGCCAGCACCGGTCGGGGCCCCTACAATGAGCAGTTCTTC. Its translation is CASTGRGPYNEQFF.

The chain has TRBV6-6 and TRBJ2-5, with TRBD1 matching 7 bases. Germline-derived CDR1 and CDR2 are MNHNY and SVGAGI (reference sequence). V lost 4 bases, J lost 5 bases, and 7 bases stayed unmatched. CDR3 size: 14 residues. CDR3 nucleotide sequence: TGTGCCAGCAGTTTCAATAAGGGGGCGGAGACCCAGTACTTC. Its protein product is CASSFNKGAETQYF.

This clonotype was counted ten times or more. This sequence joins TRBV7-3 and TRBJ2-5; 8 bases agree with TRBD1. The CDR3 extends over 14 amino acids. In germline, CDR1 is SGHTA, CDR2 FQGTGA. The V gene end was trimmed by 5 bases and the J gene end by 5 bases; junction bases not matched to a gene: 7. The CDR3 protein is CASSPRGHGETQYF. In nucleotides, the CDR3 is TGTGCCAGCAGCCCCAGGGGGCACGGGGAGACCCAGTACTTC.

This clonotype appeared a few times. The CDR3 DNA reads TGTGCCAGCAGCCAACGAACAGGGTTGGGAAACACCATATATTTT. As protein: CASSQRTGLGNTIYF. The genes are TRBV3-1 and TRBJ1-3; TRBD1 might be the D (6 bases). Germline V lookup: CDR1 LGHDT, CDR2 YNNKEL (reference sequence). This CDR3 is built from 15 residues. V was clipped by 2 bases and J by 4 bases, with 12 bases between them.

In the case of this clonotype: The CDR3 end shows no conserved phenylalanine or tryptophan, and so a read error is likely. The V call is TRBV2, the J call TRBJ2-3; no definite D call. Germline assignment: CDR1 SNHLY and CDR2 FYNNEI. With 3 bases removed from V and 0 bases from J, the gap between germline ends came to 10 bases. The length of the CDR3 is 15 residues. This CDR3 reads CASSDLTASTDTQYL. The DNA for the CDR3 is TGTGCCAGCAGTGACTTGACGGCCAGCACAGATACGCAGTATTTA.